The clone carrying this TCR beta chain was seen many times. This sample was included in a study of T cells after yellow fever vaccination. TCRdb ran MiXCR on the 5' RACE reads and lists one entry per CDR3 protein. The data contain some 29,000 distinct CDR3 sequences, about 5% of them singletons. The CDR3 runs 14 residues. Trimming shortened V by 1 base and J by 1 base, and 9 bases separated the two germline ends. Germline V lookup: CDR1 SGHRS, CDR2 YFSETQ. Sample: CD8+ T cells sorted from PBMCs, taken 10 days after the yellow fever booster vaccination. The receptor was isolated from a man aged 25-45 years who received the YFV17D yellow fever vaccine. This chain uses TRBV5-1 with TRBJ2-7; tentative D call: TRBD1 (5 bases). CDR3 bases: TGCGCCAGCAGCTTGATACAGGATTCCTACGAGCAGTACTTC. This gives the protein CASSLIQDSYEQYF.